The 28 T cell receptor beta chains below all came from one sample that was sequenced in a study of blood T cell repertoires in COVID-19. Generated by immunoSEQ multiplex PCR, the TCRdb table keeps only in-frame clones and is missing some. The sample consists of around 62,000 clones, roughly 80% of them appearing once. Sequencing was carried out using peripheral blood. Receptors originate from a man aged 45-60 years with active COVID-19.

The chain recombines TRBV9 with TRBJ2-5; 10 bases fit TRBD2. CDR3 length equals 15 residues. Germline V lookup: CDR1 SGDLS, CDR2 YYNGEE. Trimming removed 0 bases from V and 5 bases from J; junction bases left unmatched: 4. CDR3 bases: TGTGCCAGCAGCGTAGATCTAGCGGGAGTCGAGACCCAGTACTTC. It translates to CASSVDLAGVETQYF.

The chain employs TRBV13 and TRBJ1-2; maybe TRBD1 (6 bases). V lost 5 bases to trimming and J lost 6 bases, with 16 bases between them. Germline CDR1 is PRHDT and CDR2 is FYEKMQ (reference sequence). The CDR3 contains 14 residues. The CDR3 DNA follows: TGTGCCAGCAGCCTTTCGGACAGCTTCGATGGCTACACCTTC. Translating it yields CASSLSDSFDGYTF. Supplemented by reference TRBV13 and TRBJ1-2, the full variable domain reads AAGVIQSPRHLIKEKRETATLKCYPIPRHDTVYWYQQGPGQDPQFLISFYEKMQSDKGSIPDRFSAQQFSDYHSELNMSSLELGDSALYFCASSLSDSFDGYTFGSGTRLTVV.

J is TRBJ1-1 and V is TRBV5-6; 7 bases agree with TRBD1. Germline CDR1 and CDR2: SGHDT and YYEEEE. J gave up 4 bases and V 9 bases, and 15 bases lay outside the gene matches. The CDR3 length is 15 residues. The CDR3 sequence: CATTPGTVARTEAFF. The CDR3 coding sequence is TGTGCCACGACCCCCGGGACAGTAGCCCGCACTGAAGCTTTCTTT.

V and J are TRBV30 and TRBJ2-2; D gene unclear. Trimming removed 3 bases from V and 7 bases from J, with 9 bases in between. The CDR3 has 12 amino acids. Germline V gene lookup returns CDR1 GTSNPN and CDR2 SVGIG (reference sequence). The CDR3 DNA follows: TGTGCCTGGAGGCCAGGCTACGGGGAGCTGTTTTTT. Protein product: CAWRPGYGELFF.

The sample holds a few counts of this clone. The rearrangement links TRBV15 to TRBJ1-5, with D uncertain. Trimming removed 0 bases at V and 6 bases at J, with 6 bases between. Germline CDR1 is LNHNV and CDR2 is YYDKDF (reference sequence). This CDR3 comprises 13 residues. CDR3 DNA sequence: TGTGCCACCAGCAGAGATCGGGGTCAGCCCCAGCATTTT. Its protein is CATSRDRGQPQHF.

This chain connects TRBV13 to TRBJ2-2, with 11 bases lining up with TRBD1. In germline, CDR1 is PRHDT, CDR2 FYEKMQ (reference sequence). The ends lost 4 bases at V and 6 bases at J; junction bases unmatched: 4. This CDR3 region has 15 residues. CDR3 sequence: CASSSGQGVSGELFF. Here the CDR3 DNA reads TGTGCCAGCAGCTCGGGACAGGGGGTCTCCGGGGAGCTGTTTTTT.

The genes are TRBV29-1 and TRBJ1-4; D unresolved. Germline lookup yields CDR1 SQVTM and CDR2 ANQGSEA. The CDR3 spans 11 residues. Trimming left V 6 bases short and J 2 bases short, with 4 bases between. Written as DNA, the CDR3 is TGCAGCGTCAGGACTAATGAAAAACTGTTTTTT. Translated, it gives CSVRTNEKLFF.

This clone appeared a single time. The chain's CDR3 is CASSSSGLAGIEQFF. CDR3 coding DNA: TGTGCCAGCAGCTCATCGGGACTAGCGGGGATTGAGCAGTTCTTC. The rearrangement uses TRBV7-2 and TRBJ2-1, with 13 bases identical to TRBD2. From germline, CDR1 is SGHTA and CDR2 FQGNSA. CDR3 length equals 15 residues. Trimming at V came to 4 bases and at J to 9 bases, leaving 6 bases not matched to a gene.

The rearrangement joins TRBV19 to TRBJ2-1, with D maybe TRBD1 (5 bases). Germline CDR1 reads LNHDA; CDR2 reads SQIVND (reference sequence). The CDR3 is made up of 14 amino acids. Trimming removed 6 bases at V and 2 bases at J, with 11 bases between. The CDR3 sequence is CASSVDNPYNEQFF. CDR3 DNA: TGTGCCAGTAGCGTGGACAATCCCTACAATGAGCAGTTCTTC.

The chain joins TRBV27 to TRBJ2-1; TRBD1 aligns across 8 bases. The CDR3 spans 16 residues. V dropped 3 bases and J dropped 1; count of bases not matched to a gene: 5. Germline V gives CDR1 MNHEY, CDR2 SMNVEV (reference sequence). CDR3 DNA sequence: TGTGCCAGCAGTTTCTCTTACAGGGGGTCCTACAATGAGCAGTTCTTC. Residues: CASSFSYRGSYNEQFF.

The chain couples TRBV7-6 to TRBJ1-4, with 11 bases fitting TRBD1. This CDR3 spans 15 amino acids. V lost 1 base, J lost 8 bases, and 3 bases stayed unmatched. Per the germline V gene, CDR1 is SGHVS and CDR2 is FNYEAQ. CDR3 in DNA: TGTGCCAGCAGCTTAGGGACAGGGGGCTCGGAAAAACTGTTTTTT. Residues: CASSLGTGGSEKLFF.

This chain uses TRBV19 with TRBJ2-7, with 7 bases fitting TRBD2. V shed 5 bases, J shed 1 base, and the junction held 5 bases outside the gene matches. Germline V gene lookup returns CDR1 LNHDA and CDR2 SQIVND (reference sequence). CDR3 size: 14 residues. CDR3 amino acids: CASSGAGESYEQYF. DNA for the CDR3: TGTGCCAGTAGTGGGGCGGGAGAATCCTACGAGCAGTACTTC.

The V gene is TRBV19, the J gene TRBJ2-1; 9 bases align to TRBD2. V dropped 10 bases and J dropped 6; count of bases not matched to a gene: 13. CDR1 is LNHDA, CDR2 SQIVND, per germline (reference sequence). The CDR3 extends over 15 amino acids. CDR3 amino acids: CATDPLAGGSNEQFF. As DNA, the CDR3 is TGTGCCACCGACCCCTTGGCGGGAGGGTCCAATGAGCAGTTCTTC. The full variable domain, its missing parts supplied by reference TRBV19 and TRBJ2-1, is DGGITQSPKYLFRKEGQNVTLSCEQNLNHDAMYWYRQDPGQGLRLIYYSQIVNDFQKGDIAEGYSVSREKKESFPLTVTSAQKNPTAFYLCATDPLAGGSNEQFFGPGTRLTVL.

This chain connects TRBV6-5 to TRBJ2-7; TRBD1 matches at 10 bases. This CDR3 spans 14 amino acids. V lost 6 bases and J lost 3; bases outside the gene matches: 5. Germline CDR1 reads MNHEY; CDR2 reads SVGAGI. The CDR3 is CASSRDRGGYEQYF. DNA of the CDR3: TGTGCCAGCAGCCGGGACAGGGGCGGCTACGAGCAGTACTTC.

The rearrangement uses TRBV11-2 and TRBJ1-1; 8 bases are shared with TRBD1. With V trimmed by 5 bases and J by 2 bases, 10 bases remained unmatched. This CDR3 comprises 16 residues. The germline gives CDR1 SGHAT, CDR2 FQNNGV. The CDR3, as DNA: TGTGCCAGCAGCCCGGCGTCGGGGACAGGAAACACTGAAGCTTTCTTT. Amino acid sequence: CASSPASGTGNTEAFF. Full variable domain (missing parts from reference TRBV11-2 and TRBJ1-1): EAGVAQSPRYKIIEKRQSVAFWCNPISGHATLYWYQQILGQGPKLLIQFQNNGVVDDSQLPKDRFSAERLKGVDSTLKIQPAKLEDSAVYLCASSPASGTGNTEAFFGQGTRLTVV.

The V gene is TRBV4-3, the J gene TRBJ2-3; 8 bases match TRBD1. The CDR3 has 14 residues. Trimming took 5 bases from V and 4 from J; bases not matched to a gene: 5. The germline CDR1 and CDR2 sequences are LGHNA and YSLEER. CDR3 bases: TGCGCCAGCAGCTCCCAGGGGGCCGCAGATACGCAGTATTTT. Its protein is CASSSQGAADTQYF.

This chain links TRBV4-3 with TRBJ1-6; D unclear. The CDR3 is 14 residues long. Per the germline V gene, CDR1 is LGHNA and CDR2 is YSLEER. V dropped 1 base and J dropped 7 bases, with 8 bases sitting between them. CDR3 DNA sequence: TGCGCCAGCAGCCAAGGTGATCTAAATTCACCCCTCCACTTT. Its protein product is CASSQGDLNSPLHF.

This clone has a handful of counts. V is TRBV6-6 and J is TRBJ1-1; 7 nucleotides line up with TRBD1. V shed 6 bases, J shed 1 base, and the junction held 5 bases outside the gene matches. In germline, CDR1 is MNHNY, CDR2 SVGAGI (reference sequence). This CDR3 spans 14 amino acids. This CDR3 reads CASSPGTENTEAFF. CDR3 sequence (DNA): TGTGCCAGCAGCCCCGGGACAGAGAACACTGAAGCTTTCTTT.

The V and J genes are TRBV29-1 and TRBJ2-5, with TRBD1 matching over 9 bases. The V gene's germline CDR1 is SQVTM and CDR2 ANQGSEA. The ends lost 4 bases at V and 5 bases at J; junction bases unmatched: 14. The CDR3 loop spans 16 amino acids. The CDR3: CSVGAPGTGRKETQYF. CDR3 coding DNA: TGCAGCGTTGGGGCCCCCGGGACAGGGCGGAAGGAGACCCAGTACTTC. Looking up the rest from reference TRBV29-1 and TRBJ2-5 gives the full variable domain: SAVISQKPSRDICQRGTSLTIQCQVDSQVTMMFWYRQQPGQSLTLIATANQGSEATYESGFVIDKFPISRPNLTFSTLTVSNMSPEDSSIYLCSVGAPGTGRKETQYFGPGTRLLVL.

The chain employs TRBV4-1 and TRBJ1-4; TRBD1 aligns across 7 bases. The germline gives CDR1 MGHRA, CDR2 YSYEKL. This CDR3 is built from 16 residues. The V gene end was trimmed by 0 bases and the J gene end by 5 bases; junction bases not matched to a gene: 6. Written as DNA, the CDR3 is TGCGCCAGCAGCCAAGATTCGGGACAGCTAAATGAAAAACTGTTTTTT. Protein sequence: CASSQDSGQLNEKLFF.

This clone was seen only once. The chain combines TRBV30 with TRBJ1-5, with D possibly being TRBD1 (5 bases). V lost 5 bases and J 0 bases, leaving 8 bases between the germline ends. The CDR3 has 13 residues. Per germline, CDR1 GTSNPN and CDR2 SVGIG (reference sequence). In DNA form, the CDR3 reads TGTGCCTGGGCCAGGGATAGCAATCAGCCCCAGCATTTT. Translating gives CAWARDSNQPQHF.

V usage is TRBV2 and J usage is TRBJ2-7; D is unclear. The germline V gene has CDR1 SNHLY and CDR2 FYNNEI. The CDR3 contains 12 residues. Trimming left V 5 bases short and J 0 bases short, with 5 bases between. The CDR3: CASSTYSYEQYF. The CDR3 DNA follows: TGTGCCAGCAGTACATACTCCTACGAGCAGTACTTC.

The chain employs TRBV18 and TRBJ1-4; TRBD1 matches at 7 bases. Losses at the gene ends were 3 bases for V and 8 bases for J; bases not matched to a gene: 9. Looked up from germline, CDR1 is KGHSH and CDR2 is LQKENI. This CDR3 has 15 amino acids. DNA of the CDR3: TGTGCCAGCTCACCCCTACAGGGGCAAGGGGAAAAACTGTTTTTT. This sequence encodes CASSPLQGQGEKLFF.

The chain uses TRBV9 and TRBJ2-1; 8 bases fit TRBD2. After removal of 4 bases from V and 9 bases from J, the junction contained 24 bases not matched to a gene. The CDR3 has 19 residues. Germline lookup yields CDR1 SGDLS and CDR2 YYNGEE. The CDR3: CASSYITSRGGLGVGEQFF. DNA of the CDR3: TGTGCCAGCAGCTACATTACTAGCCGGGGGGGGCTTGGAGTGGGTGAGCAGTTCTTC.

This clone was counted once. The chain carries TRBV11-3 and TRBJ2-1; TRBD2 agrees at 13 bases. The CDR3 has 16 residues. The V gene end was trimmed by 5 bases and the J gene end by 5 bases; junction bases not matched to a gene: 6. Germline assignment: CDR1 SGHNT and CDR2 YENEEA. CDR3: CASSRRLAGGNNEQFF. The CDR3 DNA sequence: TGTGCCAGCAGCCGAAGACTAGCGGGGGGAAACAATGAGCAGTTCTTC.

CDR3 loop: CASSGTGYTDTQYF. Written as DNA, the CDR3 is TGCGCCAGCAGCGGGACAGGGTACACAGATACGCAGTATTTT. The V gene is TRBV5-1, the J gene TRBJ2-3, with 9 bases lining up with TRBD1. CDR3 length equals 14 residues. Unmatched junction bases numbered 2, after V lost 4 bases and J lost 2 bases. Germline CDR1 is SGHRS and CDR2 is YFSETQ.

This sequence joins TRBV6-5 and TRBJ2-7, with D uncertain. Germline CDR1 is MNHEY and CDR2 is SVGAGI. This CDR3 contains 13 residues. V gave up 0 bases and J gave up 3 bases, with 6 bases separating them. As DNA, the CDR3 is TGTGCCAGCAGTTACTCGAGAAGCTACGAGCAGTACTTC. Translation: CASSYSRSYEQYF.

The chain links TRBV3-1 (or the pseudogene TRBV3-2) to TRBJ2-3, with TRBD2 matching over 9 bases. There are 15 residues in the CDR3. Looked up from germline, CDR1 is LGHDT and CDR2 is YNNKEL (reference sequence). Trimming removed 4 bases from V and 3 bases from J; junction bases left unmatched: 5. The CDR3 is CASSRGGGATDTQYF. For the CDR3, the DNA is TGTGCCAGCAGCCGGGGCGGGGGGGCGACAGATACGCAGTATTTT.